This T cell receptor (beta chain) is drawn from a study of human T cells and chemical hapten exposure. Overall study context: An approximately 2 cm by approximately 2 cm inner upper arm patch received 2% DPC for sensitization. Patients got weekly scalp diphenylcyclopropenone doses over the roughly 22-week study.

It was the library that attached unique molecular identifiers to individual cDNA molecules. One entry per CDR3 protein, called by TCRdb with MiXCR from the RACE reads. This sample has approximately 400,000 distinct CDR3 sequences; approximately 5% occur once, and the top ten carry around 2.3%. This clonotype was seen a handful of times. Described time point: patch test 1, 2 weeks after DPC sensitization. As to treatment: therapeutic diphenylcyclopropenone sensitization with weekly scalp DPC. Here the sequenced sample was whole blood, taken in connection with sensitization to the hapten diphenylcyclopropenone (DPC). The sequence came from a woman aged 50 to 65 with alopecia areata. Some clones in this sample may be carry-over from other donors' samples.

The CDR3 protein is CASSLGLVNEQYF. In DNA, the CDR3 is TGTGCCAGCAGTCTGGGACTAGTTAACGAGCAGTACTTC. The rearrangement joins TRBV12-3 or TRBV12-4 to TRBJ2-7; 8 positions match TRBD2. V lost 5 bases, J lost 5 bases, and 5 bases stayed unmatched. The CDR3 is 13 amino acids.